This TCR beta chain was obtained from a study of blood T cell repertoires in COVID-19. As for the study in general: The study drew acute and convalescent COVID-19 samples from the United States, Italy and Spain.

Looked up from germline, CDR1 is SGHTA and CDR2 is FQGNSA. This CDR3 spans 15 amino acids. J was trimmed by 0 bases and V by 5 bases; bases with no gene match: 6. Original methodology: Quantification of nucleated cells was approximated via reference gene primer amplification. The assay was immunoSEQ multiplex PCR, and TCRdb's table has in-frame clones only and misses some. The V and J calls and clone size are taken from that table; D and trimming were inferred from the DNA. In the table there are around 400,000 clones, approximately 91% of which are singletons. Donors were grouped by their self-reported clinical history. Someone with COVID-19 had been met by exposed participants within 2 weeks before study entry.

The material sequenced was PBMCs or T cells enriched from blood (not recorded which). This receptor was taken from a woman aged 40 to 50 who had been exposed to COVID-19. The chain joins TRBV7-2 to TRBJ1-1; 7 bases align to TRBD1. The DNA for the CDR3 is TGTGCCAGCAGCACAGGGGACGGGGTGAACACTGAAGCTTTCTTT. This translates into CASSTGDGVNTEAFF.